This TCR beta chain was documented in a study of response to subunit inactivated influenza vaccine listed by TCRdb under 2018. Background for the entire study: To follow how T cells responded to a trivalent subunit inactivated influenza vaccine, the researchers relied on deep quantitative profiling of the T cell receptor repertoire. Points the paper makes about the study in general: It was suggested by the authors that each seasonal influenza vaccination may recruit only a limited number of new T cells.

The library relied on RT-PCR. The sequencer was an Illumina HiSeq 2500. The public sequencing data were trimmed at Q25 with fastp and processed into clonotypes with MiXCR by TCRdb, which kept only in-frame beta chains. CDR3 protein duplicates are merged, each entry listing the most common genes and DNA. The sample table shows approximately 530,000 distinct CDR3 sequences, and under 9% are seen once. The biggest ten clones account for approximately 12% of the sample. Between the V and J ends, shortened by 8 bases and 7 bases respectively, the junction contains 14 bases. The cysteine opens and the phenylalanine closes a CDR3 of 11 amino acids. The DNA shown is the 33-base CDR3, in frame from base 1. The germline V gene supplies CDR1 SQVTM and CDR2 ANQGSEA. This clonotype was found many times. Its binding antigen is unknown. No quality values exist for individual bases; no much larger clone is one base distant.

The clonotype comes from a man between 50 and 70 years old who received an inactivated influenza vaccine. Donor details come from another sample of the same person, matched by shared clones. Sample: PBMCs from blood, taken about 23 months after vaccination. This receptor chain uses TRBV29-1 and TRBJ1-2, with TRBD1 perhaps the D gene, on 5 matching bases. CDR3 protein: CSSAAGGGYTF. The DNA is TGCAGCTCGGCGGCGGGGGGTGGCTACACCTTC.